The clone carrying this TCR beta chain has only a few counts. The CDR3 contains 13 residues. Germline CDR1 reads DFQATT; CDR2 reads SNEGSKA (reference sequence). Trimming removed 6 bases at V and 3 bases at J, with 13 bases between. TCRdb called the RT-PCR reads again in MiXCR, with one record for every CDR3 protein. The sample contains roughly 230,000 distinct CDR3 sequences, 11% to 15% of which appear only once. This entry is derived from a study of patients and donors after allogeneic stem cell transplantation. Sequencing was done on a sample of blood, either unsorted or a sorted T cell fraction (not recorded which). The chain couples TRBV20-1 to TRBJ2-3; D remains unclear. The TCR comes from a human donor who was either an allogeneic HSCT recipient or a stem cell or donor lymphocyte infusion donor (not recorded which). It is not recorded whose cells these are; they may come from a transplant donor. CDR3 nucleotide sequence: TGCAGTGCCCGACTTGGGGTGACAGATACGCAGTATTTT. As protein: CSARLGVTDTQYF.